The source of this T cell receptor beta chain is a study of blood T cell repertoires in COVID-19. About the study: T cells, B-cell-depleted T cells, or PBMCs provided the cDNA or gDNA that served as material.

V lost 10 bases to trimming and J lost 9 bases, with 10 bases between them. This CDR3 has 10 amino acids. The repertoire was sequenced with immunoSEQ multiplex PCR; TCRdb's copy has only in-frame clones and lacks some. The sample comprises 60,000 to 90,000 clones, around 67% of which are singletons, and approximately 20% rests with the top ten. The chain recombines TRBV12-3 or TRBV12-4 with TRBJ2-1; D is possibly TRBD2 (5 bases). The clonotype comes from a man aged 60 to 69 with acute or convalescent COVID-19. The source material was peripheral blood. The CDR3 sequence: CATNAGEQFF. The DNA for the CDR3 is TGTGCCACCAACGCGGGTGAGCAGTTCTTC.